This TCR beta chain was captured in a study of T cell clonality in common variable immunodeficiency. Findings and caveats of the study: Shared TCRbeta clones were fewer between CVID subjects than controls. CVID subjects had higher TCRbeta clonality than healthy controls, most marked in about a third. Fewer deletions and N-nucleotide insertions were reportedly seen in common variable immunodeficiency TCR beta sequences.

Trimming took 4 bases from V and 2 from J, leaving 8 bases between them. The CDR3 is made up of 13 amino acids. The V gene's germline CDR1 is SGHNT and CDR2 YYREEE (reference sequence). Most patients and controls had Caucasian heritage. TCRdb's table, derived via immunoSEQ multiplex PCR, lists solely in-frame clones and lacks some. There are around 45,000 clones in the sample, none observed a single time. This clone was seen many times. The antigen is undetermined. The read terminates 3 residues ahead of where the CDR3 ends, so the germline J gene completes it. V is TRBV5-4 and J is TRBJ2-3, with no clear D. The specimen sequenced was peripheral blood mononuclear cells. The sequence was collected from a person aged 18 to 70 in good health. The CDR3 DNA, read in part, is TGTGCCAGCAGCCCCCGACTCACAGATACG. Translated: CASSPRLTDT. The CDR3, in full, reads CASSPRLTDTQYF.